Below, 6 T cell receptor beta chains from the same sample are listed, as sequenced in a study of T cells after yellow fever vaccination. TCRdb recomputed calls from the 5' RACE reads with MiXCR, one row per CDR3 protein. The sample has about 57,000 distinct CDR3 sequences, 6.5% to 8% seen once. The input for sequencing was CD8+ T cells sorted from PBMCs, taken 15 days after the yellow fever booster vaccination. These receptors were collected from a young man who received the YFV17D yellow fever vaccine.

Ten or more counts support this clonotype. DNA for the CDR3: TGCAGTGCTAGAGATCCGGGATTCTCCTACGAGCAGTACTTC. Its protein is CSARDPGFSYEQYF. This sequence joins TRBV20-1 and TRBJ2-7; the D gene is possibly TRBD2 (5 bases). From germline, CDR1 is DFQATT and CDR2 SNEGSKA (reference sequence). The CDR3 runs 14 residues. Trimming removed 0 bases at V and 0 bases at J, with 9 bases between.

This clonotype turned up a few times. The DNA of the CDR3 is TGTGCCAGCAGCGTAGCTCCCAGCGGGAGGGCCGATGAGCAGTTCTTC. Amino acids: CASSVAPSGRADEQFF. The chain uses TRBV9 and TRBJ2-1, with TRBD2 identical over 10 bases. Germline CDR1 and CDR2: SGDLS and YYNGEE. Losses at the gene ends were 0 bases for V and 8 bases for J; bases not matched to a gene: 8. The CDR3 extends over 16 amino acids.

In its sample, this clonotype was seen many times. The chain has TRBV7-6 and TRBJ2-5; weak D call: TRBD1 (7 bases). This CDR3 is 16 amino acids long. V was pared by 1 base and J by 2 bases, with 14 bases between. The V gene's germline CDR1 is SGHVS and CDR2 FNYEAQ. CDR3 in DNA: TGTGCCAGCAGCTTAGATGGCAGGGGGGTTCAAGAGACCCAGTACTTC. Translation gives CASSLDGRGVQETQYF.

The table lists this clonotype with many counts. CDR3: CASKQDSMNTEAFF. The CDR3 nucleotides read TGTGCCAGCAAACAGGACTCCATGAACACTGAAGCTTTCTTT. The gene calls are TRBV6-5 and TRBJ1-1, with D maybe TRBD1 (5 bases). The V gene's germline CDR1 is MNHEY and CDR2 SVGAGI. V was cut by 7 bases and J by 0 bases, with 12 bases left in between. CDR3 length: 14 amino acids.

This clonotype was recorded many times. The chain carries TRBV27 and TRBJ1-2; D might be TRBD1 (6 bases). The CDR3 spans 18 residues. The germline V gene encodes CDR1 MNHEY and CDR2 SMNVEV (reference sequence). The V gene lost 4 bases and the J gene lost 4 bases, with 25 bases spanning the gap. Here the CDR3 DNA reads TGTGCCAGCAGTTCCGGGACATCTTTAGAGATGCCTTTCTATGGCTACACCTTC. Translating gives CASSSGTSLEMPFYGYTF.

CDR3 coding DNA: TGTGCCACCAGTGCAGGAGCGGGAGGGCCAAATGAGCAGTTCTTC. Its translation is CATSAGAGGPNEQFF. This sequence joins TRBV24-1 and TRBJ2-1, with 10 nucleotides matching TRBD2. Germline lookup yields CDR1 KGHDR and CDR2 SFDVKD. Trimming at V came to 5 bases and at J to 7 bases, leaving 7 bases not matched to a gene. The CDR3 sequence is 15 residues long.